This TCR beta chain comes out of a study of T cells in Graves' hyperthyroidism and ophthalmopathy. The study's findings and limits: The majority of expanded thyroid clonotypes above 0.001 also appeared in blood.

Of note for this clonotype: Its antigen is currently unknown.

Authors of the study amplified TCR beta CDR3 regions from RNA transcripts. An initial round of RT-PCR targeting the TCR CDR3 relied on the HTBI primer set. TCRdb ran MiXCR on the multiplex PCR reads and lists one entry per CDR3 protein. The sample has 600,000 to 650,000 distinct CDR3 sequences, under 20% seen once. Between the trimmed V and J ends, which lost 6 bases and 0 bases, there was a span of 15 bases. This CDR3 has 16 residues. Germline lookup yields CDR1 KGHSH and CDR2 LQKENI. This chain joins TRBV18 and TRBJ1-5; the D gene is possibly TRBD1 (6 bases). The source is a woman younger than 45 with Graves' hyperthyroidism. Sequences were obtained from blood. The CDR3 region is CASSKGGEYSNQPQHF. The DNA for the CDR3 is TGTGCCAGCTCGAAAGGGGGGGAGTATAGCAATCAGCCCCAGCATTTT. The full variable domain, rest sourced from reference TRBV18 and TRBJ1-5, is NAGVMQNPRHLVRRRGQEARLRCSPMKGHSHVYWYRQLPEEGLKFMVYLQKENIIDESGMPKERFSAEFPKEGPSILRIQQVVRGDSAAYFCASSKGGEYSNQPQHFGDGTRLSIL.